The rows below give T cell receptor beta chains drawn from one sample of a study of OX40 agonist ivuxolimab in advanced cancers. Sequenced by immunoSEQ multiplex PCR; TCRdb stores in-frame clones only, minus some. The sample holds roughly 70,000 clones, roughly 89% seen once. The sample was CD4+ or CD8+ T cells sorted from blood, taken in a trial of the OX40 agonist ivuxolimab. Receptors originate from an adult with an advanced solid tumor such as melanoma, head and neck, liver or kidney cancer. The CDR3 runs from the conserved cysteine through the conserved F or W. Each record gives: J gene, D gene, clone size, V gene, CDR3 protein, CDR3 DNA. A D gene is named only where the DNA matches it firmly. A row's size may be missing; if present it is once, few, many or a size class.

TRBJ2-3 | NA | NA | TRBV4-3 | CASSQGSMGRTDTQYF | TGCGCCAGCAGCCAAGGGTCGATGGGGCGCACAGATACGCAGTATTTT
TRBJ1-3 | TRBD1 | NA | TRBV6-1 | CASSGTGTGGTGNTIYF | TGTGCCAGCAGTGGTACCGGGACAGGGGGGACTGGAAACACCATATATTTT
TRBJ1-2 | NA | NA | TRBV30 | CAWSVTRINYGYTF | TGTGCCTGGAGTGTGACACGAATTAACTATGGCTACACCTTC
TRBJ2-2 | NA | NA | TRBV15 | CATSRGPGDTGELFF | TGTGCCACCAGCAGAGGACCTGGCGACACCGGGGAGCTGTTTTTT
TRBJ2-7 | NA | NA | TRBV11-1 | CASSSGRVGDEQYF | TGTGCCAGCAGCTCTGGACGGGTTGGGGACGAGCAGTACTTC
TRBJ1-1 | NA | few | TRBV9 | CASSETGNTEAFF | TGTGCCAGCAGCGAAACAGGGAACACTGAAGCTTTCTTT
TRBJ2-1 | NA | once | TRBV6-6 | CASSYGGVYNEQFF | TGTGCCAGCAGTTACGGCGGGGTATACAATGAGCAGTTCTTC
TRBJ1-2 | NA | NA | TRBV4-2 | CASSPRGGSNYGYTF | TGTGCCAGCAGCCCGCGTGGCGGATCTAACTATGGCTACACCTTC
TRBJ1-1 | NA | few | TRBV6-5 | CASSYSGSEAFF | TGTGCCAGCAGTTACTCGGGGTCTGAAGCTTTCTTT
TRBJ2-7 | NA | NA | TRBV7-2 | CASSLAWDKGEQYF | TGTGCCAGCAGCTTAGCTTGGGACAAGGGAGAGCAGTACTTC
TRBJ1-1 | NA | NA | TRBV30 | CAWSVNQAFF | TGTGCCTGGAGTGTCAACCAAGCTTTCTTT
TRBJ1-2 | NA | NA | TRBV6-1 | CASGTAREYGYTF | TGTGCCAGCGGGACTGCTCGTGAGTATGGCTACACCTTC
TRBJ1-5 | TRBD1 | NA | TRBV6-1 | CASIGGVRNQPQHF | TGTGCCAGCATAGGGGGCGTAAGAAATCAGCCCCAGCATTTT
TRBJ2-5 | NA | NA | TRBV5-1 | CASTLTQIQETQYF | TGCGCCAGCACTCTCACCCAGATCCAAGAGACCCAGTACTTC
TRBJ1-5 | NA | NA | TRBV7-9 | CASSLGRGSTPQHF | TGTGCCAGCAGCTTAGGAAGGGGAAGCACGCCCCAGCATTTT
TRBJ2-7 | NA | NA | TRBV2 | CASAELYEQYF | TGTGCCAGCGCAGAGCTCTACGAGCAGTACTTC
TRBJ1-2 | NA | NA | TRBV6-1 | CASSAPQRRNYGYTF | TGTGCCAGCAGTGCTCCACAGCGCCGTAACTATGGCTACACCTTC
TRBJ1-1 | NA | NA | TRBV6-5 | CASSYDGNTEAFF | TGTGCCAGCAGTTACGACGGGAACACTGAAGCTTTCTTT
TRBJ1-1 | TRBD1 | NA | TRBV7-2 | CASSFDRGRSEAFF | TGTGCCAGCAGCTTCGACAGGGGACGGTCTGAAGCTTTCTTT
TRBJ2-5 | NA | NA | TRBV7-9 | CASSSPTGQETQYF | TGTGCCAGCAGCTCCCCCACGGGCCAAGAGACCCAGTACTTC
TRBJ2-7 | NA | NA | TRBV6-1 | CASRLTYEQYF | TGTGCCAGCAGGTTAACCTACGAGCAGTACTTC
TRBJ1-6 | NA | once | TRBV6-6 | CASSKTIGNSPLHF | TGTGCCAGCAGTAAAACAATAGGGAATTCACCCCTCCACTTT
TRBJ2-5 | TRBD2 | NA | TRBV27 | CASSLRLAGNQETQYF | TGTGCCAGCAGTTTACGGCTAGCGGGGAACCAAGAGACCCAGTACTTC